Below, 27 T cell receptor beta chains from the same sample are listed, as sequenced in a study of CD8 T cells in Susac syndrome. RNA, at about 0.45 to 1 ug, was reverse transcribed with random hexamers. TCRdb independently ran MiXCR on the immunoSEQ multiplex PCR reads; one entry per CDR3 protein. The sample carries over 350,000 distinct CDR3 sequences, 75% to 90% recorded once. The sequenced sample was CD8+ T cells from PBMCs. The receptors stem from a human donor with multiple sclerosis.

The J gene is TRBJ2-7, the V gene TRBV7-2; no reliable D call. Germline lookup yields CDR1 SGHTA and CDR2 FQGNSA. The CDR3 runs to 11 residues. Trimming took 6 bases from V and 5 from J, leaving 8 bases between them. CDR3 nucleotide sequence: TGTGCCAGCAGGTCTGTGGACGAGCAGTACTTC. Translating gives CASRSVDEQYF.

This rearrangement joins TRBV7-9 to TRBJ1-5; D is ambiguous. V was trimmed by 5 bases and J by 9 bases, leaving 11 bases between them. The CDR3 spans 12 residues. From germline, CDR1 is SEHNR and CDR2 FQNEAQ (reference sequence). The CDR3 loop is CASSRDTLPQHF. DNA of the CDR3: TGTGCCAGCAGCCGTGACACCTTGCCCCAGCATTTT.

V is TRBV4-1 and J is TRBJ1-5, with D maybe TRBD1 (5 bases). The CDR3 is made up of 14 amino acids. Trimming took 4 bases from V and 7 from J, leaving 14 bases between them. The V gene's germline CDR1 is MGHRA and CDR2 YSYEKL. Written as DNA, the CDR3 is TGCGCCAGCAGCCCGGGACCTGGAGGCCAGCCCCAGCATTTT. It is translated as CASSPGPGGQPQHF.

The rearrangement uses TRBV7-9 and TRBJ1-6, with D tentatively TRBD1 (5 bases). Germline-derived CDR1 and CDR2 are SEHNR and FQNEAQ (reference sequence). This CDR3 spans 16 amino acids. Trimming took 4 bases from V and 1 from J, leaving 11 bases between them. CDR3 in DNA: TGTGCCAGCAGCTCCTCGGGGCAATCCTATAATTCACCCCTCCACTTT. It encodes CASSSSGQSYNSPLHF.

The gene calls are TRBV9 and TRBJ1-4; the match to TRBD1 covers 8 bases. The length of the CDR3 is 14 residues. Germline V gene data show CDR1 as SGDLS and CDR2 as YYNGEE. The V and J ends lost 4 bases and 7 bases, in that order; junction bases with no gene match: 6. This CDR3 is CASSTDRDGEKLFF. CDR3 sequence (DNA): TGTGCCAGCAGCACGGACAGGGACGGTGAAAAACTGTTTTTT.

This clonotype was detected once. V gene TRBV14 combines with J gene TRBJ2-2; D possibly corresponds to TRBD2 (5 bases). V lost 2 bases, J lost 4 bases, and 20 bases lay in between. The CDR3 has 18 residues. Per the germline V gene, CDR1 is SGHDN and CDR2 is FVKESK. CDR3 in amino acids: CASSQQEVWGEGTGELFF. The CDR3 coding sequence is TGTGCCAGCAGCCAACAAGAAGTCTGGGGAGAGGGCACCGGGGAGCTGTTTTTT.

The genes are TRBV19 and TRBJ2-7, with D possibly called TRBD1 or TRBD2 (5 bases each). The CDR3 has 13 residues. CDR1 and CDR2 (germline): LNHDA, SQIVND (reference sequence). V was clipped by 9 bases and J by 2 bases, with 14 bases between them. The CDR3 region is CASTRGPAYEQYF. CDR3 in DNA: TGTGCCAGCACTCGGGGACCCGCCTACGAGCAGTACTTC.

CDR3 DNA sequence: TGTGCCAGCAGTTACCTTTCCGTTGGAGATACGCAGTATTTT. This sequence encodes CASSYLSVGDTQYF. The genes are TRBV27 and TRBJ2-3; D uncertain. Trimming pared 4 bases from V and 5 bases from J, leaving 13 bases between. This CDR3 region has 14 residues. The germline V gene has CDR1 MNHEY and CDR2 SMNVEV (reference sequence).

V usage is TRBV6-4 and J usage is TRBJ2-1; 7 nucleotides match TRBD2. Germline-derived CDR1 and CDR2 are MRHNA and SNTAGT. The CDR3 length is 15 residues. The V and J ends lost 6 bases and 7 bases, in that order; junction bases with no gene match: 12. The CDR3 is CASSGTSESGNEQFF. CDR3 DNA sequence: TGTGCCAGCAGCGGCACTAGCGAATCAGGTAATGAGCAGTTCTTC.

V is TRBV19 and J is TRBJ2-3, with TRBD2 identical over 7 bases. V trimming: 6 bases; J trimming: 1 base; junction bases outside the gene matches: 7. The CDR3 runs 15 residues. CDR1 and CDR2 from the germline V gene are LNHDA and SQIVND (reference sequence). The CDR3 loop reads CASSPGEGGTDTQYF. Written as DNA, the CDR3 is TGTGCCAGTAGCCCGGGGGAGGGCGGCACAGATACGCAGTATTTT.

The J gene is TRBJ1-2, the V gene TRBV7-2, with D possibly TRBD1 on 5 matching bases. The CDR3 runs 15 residues. With 0 bases removed from V and 4 bases from J, the gap between germline ends came to 12 bases. Germline CDR1 is SGHTA and CDR2 is FQGNSA. CDR3 amino acids: CASSLAPGPIYGYTF. In DNA, the CDR3 is TGTGCCAGCAGCTTAGCGCCGGGACCGATCTATGGCTACACCTTC.

This sequence joins TRBV2 and TRBJ2-7, with D perhaps matching TRBD1 (6 bases). This CDR3 is 14 amino acids long. Germline-derived CDR1 and CDR2 are SNHLY and FYNNEI. The V gene lost 4 bases and the J gene lost 2 bases, with 12 bases spanning the gap. CDR3 in amino acids: CASSVSGETYEQYF. The CDR3 nucleotides read TGTGCCAGCAGTGTTTCAGGGGAGACCTACGAGCAGTACTTC.

The CDR3: CASSSNRVGLRKVRDTEAFF. The CDR3 coding sequence is TGTGCCAGCAGCTCCAACAGGGTTGGTCTCCGAAAAGTAAGGGACACTGAAGCTTTCTTT. The gene calls are TRBV11-1 and TRBJ1-1, with TRBD1 as a possible D gene (6 bases). Germline CDR1 reads SGHAT; CDR2 reads FQDESV (reference sequence). The length of the CDR3 is 20 residues. Between the trimmed V and J ends, which lost 4 bases and 3 bases, there was a span of 30 bases. Using reference TRBV11-1 and TRBJ1-1 for the parts outside the CDR3, the full variable domain is EAEVAQSPRYKITEKSQAVAFWCDPISGHATLYWYRQILGQGPELLVQFQDESVVDDSQLPKDRFSAERLKGVDSTLKIQPAELGDSAMYLCASSSNRVGLRKVRDTEAFFGQGTRLTVV.

CDR3 sequence reads: CASSGRDYTDTQYF. As DNA, the CDR3 is TGTGCCAGCAGCGGCAGGGATTACACAGATACGCAGTATTTT. The chain has TRBV13 and TRBJ2-3; maybe TRBD1 (5 bases). V was shortened by 5 bases and J by 2 bases, with 11 bases between the two germline ends. Germline V gives CDR1 PRHDT, CDR2 FYEKMQ (reference sequence). This CDR3 comprises 14 residues. The whole variable domain, remainder taken from reference TRBV13 and TRBJ2-3, is AAGVIQSPRHLIKEKRETATLKCYPIPRHDTVYWYQQGPGQDPQFLISFYEKMQSDKGSIPDRFSAQQFSDYHSELNMSSLELGDSALYFCASSGRDYTDTQYFGPGTRLTVL.

The V call is TRBV29-1, the J call TRBJ1-1; D unresolved. CDR3 size: 12 residues. Germline lookup yields CDR1 SQVTM and CDR2 ANQGSEA. V shed 3 bases and J shed 7 bases, with 12 bases lying between them. CDR3 nucleotides: TGCAGCGTTGAGCGGCAGCCCTTTGAAGCTTTCTTT. Translated: CSVERQPFEAFF.

The chain has TRBV20-1 and TRBJ2-7; D perhaps matches TRBD2 (6 bases). The CDR3 has 15 residues. Trimming cost V 0 bases and J 2 bases, with 14 bases left between them. Germline lookup yields CDR1 DFQATT and CDR2 SNEGSKA (reference sequence). The CDR3 spells CSARDVPGAPYEQYF. As DNA, the CDR3 is TGCAGTGCTAGAGATGTTCCGGGAGCACCCTACGAGCAGTACTTC.

This chain links TRBV10-3 with TRBJ2-7; D gene uncertain. V shed 2 bases and J shed 3 bases, with 11 bases lying between them. This CDR3 is 14 amino acids long. Per the germline V gene, CDR1 is ENHRY and CDR2 is SYGVKD. CDR3 residues: CAISEKVKNYEQYF. The DNA for the CDR3 is TGTGCCATCAGTGAGAAGGTCAAGAACTACGAGCAGTACTTC.

The V call is TRBV5-1, the J call TRBJ1-2, with D perhaps TRBD1 (6 bases). CDR3 length: 15 residues. The germline V and J ends were trimmed by 4 bases and 4 bases, with 17 bases remaining between them. Germline V gene lookup returns CDR1 SGHRS and CDR2 YFSETQ. CDR3 nucleotides: TGCGCCAGCAGCCCGCTTGCCCGGGGGGCCTATGGCTACACCTTC. It encodes CASSPLARGAYGYTF.

The V gene is TRBV7-9, the J gene TRBJ1-5; no firm D call. The ends were cut back, 7 bases at V and 4 bases at J, with 8 bases in the middle. From germline, CDR1 is SEHNR and CDR2 FQNEAQ (reference sequence). The CDR3 runs to 12 residues. DNA of the CDR3: TGTGCCAGCACCCGGGATAATCAGCCCCAGCATTTT. Amino acids: CASTRDNQPQHF.

The rearrangement joins TRBV2 to TRBJ2-7, with 9 bases matching TRBD1. CDR1 is SNHLY, CDR2 FYNNEI, per germline. V dropped 3 bases and J dropped 3; count of bases not matched to a gene: 3. The CDR3 runs 14 residues. CDR3 in DNA: TGTGCCAGCAGTGAGCGGGACAGGGTCTACGAGCAGTACTTC. This sequence encodes CASSERDRVYEQYF.

This chain connects TRBV2 to TRBJ2-7; D is perhaps TRBD1 (6 bases). Germline CDR1 reads SNHLY; CDR2 reads FYNNEI. The CDR3 totals 15 residues. V was clipped by 5 bases and J by 3 bases, with 17 bases between them. CDR3 amino acids: CASSFGTLEYYEQYF. CDR3 nucleotides: TGTGCCAGCAGTTTCGGGACACTGGAATACTACGAGCAGTACTTC. Full variable domain (missing parts from reference TRBV2 and TRBJ2-7): EPEVTQTPSHQVTQMGQEVILRCVPISNHLYFYWYRQILGQKVEFLVSFYNNEISEKSEIFDDQFSVERPDGSNFTLKIRSTKLEDSAMYFCASSFGTLEYYEQYFGPGTRLTVT.

The chain uses TRBV3-1 and TRBJ2-3, with 8 bases that match TRBD2. The CDR3 is 17 amino acids. Per the germline V gene, CDR1 is LGHDT and CDR2 is YNNKEL (reference sequence). V was pared by 2 bases and J by 5 bases, with 12 bases of the junction left unmatched. CDR3 protein: CASSQSRSGTREDTQYF. CDR3 DNA: TGTGCCAGCAGCCAAAGCCGCTCCGGGACTAGGGAAGATACGCAGTATTTT.

This clonotype occurred a few times. V is TRBV7-8 and J is TRBJ1-4; weak D call: TRBD1 (5 bases). The CDR3 is made up of 12 amino acids. Trimming removed 11 bases from V and 6 bases from J, with 13 bases in between. The germline V gene has CDR1 SGHVS and CDR2 FQNEAQ. This CDR3 is CASTVGDEKLFF. CDR3 nucleotides: TGTGCCTCGACTGTAGGGGATGAAAAACTGTTTTTT.

The CDR3 DNA reads as TGTGCCAGCAGCCCGCGGGGCCTGGGGGCGCTAGCCTATGGCTACACCTTC. Its translation: CASSPRGLGALAYGYTF. The chain carries TRBV5-5 and TRBJ1-2; D perhaps matches TRBD1 (6 bases). Germline-derived CDR1 and CDR2 are SGHKS and YYEKEE (reference sequence). This CDR3 contains 17 residues. V lost 4 bases, J lost 4 bases, and 23 bases lay in between.

The chain uses TRBV30 and TRBJ1-2; D call uncertain. Germline V gene sequence: CDR1 GTSNPN, CDR2 SVGIG (reference sequence). The V and J ends lost 0 bases and 4 bases respectively, with 9 bases between them. This CDR3 region has 13 residues. CDR3 amino acids: CAWSVMTIYGYTF. CDR3 DNA sequence: TGTGCCTGGAGTGTTATGACGATCTATGGCTACACCTTC.

This sequence joins TRBV19 and TRBJ2-4; D is unresolved. The CDR3 length is 11 residues. The V gene's germline CDR1 is LNHDA and CDR2 SQIVND (reference sequence). V was cut by 8 bases and J by 9 bases, with 11 bases left in between. CDR3 DNA: TGTGCCAGTCACGGACCTGGCATTCAGTACTTC. Amino acid sequence: CASHGPGIQYF.

The rearrangement links TRBV9 to TRBJ2-3; 10 nucleotides align to TRBD1. The V and J ends lost 3 bases and 4 bases, in that order; junction bases with no gene match: 17. Germline V gives CDR1 SGDLS, CDR2 YYNGEE. This CDR3 has 19 residues. The CDR3 DNA reads as TGTGCCAGCAGCGACAACGAGGCCGAGACAGGGGGCAAGGCAGATACGCAGTATTTT. Residues: CASSDNEAETGGKADTQYF.